A selection of T cell receptor beta chains follows, all from one sample in a study of Ad26.COV2.S vaccination and SARS-CoV-2 variants. Sequencing was performed with immunoSEQ multiplex PCR; in TCRdb, only in-frame clones are kept and a portion is missing. The sample carries around 300,000 clones, 85% to 90% recorded once. Here the sequenced sample was peripheral blood, taken in a trial of Ad26.COV2.S vaccine versus placebo. The receptors stem from a person aged 18 to 59 who received the Ad26.COV2.S COVID-19 vaccine or a placebo. The CDR3 runs from the conserved cysteine through the conserved F or W. Each record gives: clone size, V gene, J gene, D gene, CDR3 protein, CDR3 DNA. A D gene is named only where the DNA matches it firmly. Where a row states a size, it is once, few, many or the class of an expanded clone; other rows omit it.

clone_size: .
v_call: TRBV7-2
j_call: TRBJ1-2
d_call: .
cdr3_aa: CASSLAPRALPNYGYTF
cdr3_nt: TGTGCCAGCAGCTTAGCGCCGAGGGCTTTACCCAACTATGGCTACACCTTC

clone_size: .
v_call: TRBV27
j_call: TRBJ2-7
d_call: .
cdr3_aa: CASSSGLMYEQYF
cdr3_nt: TGTGCCAGCAGTTCTGGACTAATGTACGAGCAGTACTTC

clone_size: .
v_call: TRBV7-2
j_call: TRBJ2-1
d_call: .
cdr3_aa: CASSLGVLTEQFF
cdr3_nt: TGTGCCAGCAGCTTAGGAGTTCTCACTGAGCAGTTCTTC

clone_size: .
v_call: TRBV4-3
j_call: TRBJ2-2
d_call: TRBD1
cdr3_aa: CASSQDGTGNTGELFF
cdr3_nt: TGCGCCAGCAGCCAAGATGGGACAGGGAACACCGGGGAGCTGTTTTTT

clone_size: .
v_call: TRBV7-9
j_call: TRBJ1-4
d_call: TRBD1
cdr3_aa: CASSLQGQDEKLFF
cdr3_nt: TGTGCCAGCAGCCTACAGGGGCAGGATGAAAAACTGTTTTTT

clone_size: .
v_call: TRBV2
j_call: TRBJ1-2
d_call: TRBD1
cdr3_aa: CASSKLSGTGAYGYTF
cdr3_nt: TGTGCCAGCAGTAAACTCAGCGGGACAGGGGCCTATGGCTACACCTTC

clone_size: .
v_call: TRBV19
j_call: TRBJ2-3
d_call: .
cdr3_aa: CASKYRAERDTQYF
cdr3_nt: TGTGCCAGTAAATACCGGGCTGAAAGGGATACGCAGTATTTT

clone_size: .
v_call: TRBV7-9
j_call: TRBJ2-1
d_call: .
cdr3_aa: CASSSALDNEQFF
cdr3_nt: TGTGCCAGCAGCTCCGCACTAGACAATGAGCAGTTCTTC

clone_size: .
v_call: TRBV5-1
j_call: TRBJ2-7
d_call: TRBD1
cdr3_aa: CASSATFHRDRANEQYF
cdr3_nt: TGCGCCAGCAGCGCAACCTTTCACCGGGACAGGGCCAACGAGCAGTACTTC

clone_size: few
v_call: TRBV10-3
j_call: TRBJ2-3
d_call: .
cdr3_aa: CAIGGGNTQYF
cdr3_nt: TGTGCCATCGGGGGCGGAAATACGCAGTATTTT

clone_size: .
v_call: TRBV5-1
j_call: TRBJ2-7
d_call: .
cdr3_aa: CASSTLGGLPSYEQYF
cdr3_nt: TGCGCCAGCAGCACCCTGGGCGGGCTCCCCTCCTACGAGCAGTACTTC

clone_size: .
v_call: TRBV6-5
j_call: TRBJ1-2
d_call: .
cdr3_aa: CASSWGPDFGYTF
cdr3_nt: TGTGCCAGCAGTTGGGGGCCCGACTTTGGCTACACCTTC

clone_size: .
v_call: TRBV7-6
j_call: TRBJ2-7
d_call: .
cdr3_aa: CASSLAGQTYEQYF
cdr3_nt: TGTGCCAGCAGCTTAGCGGGACAAACCTACGAGCAGTACTTC

clone_size: .
v_call: TRBV29-1
j_call: TRBJ1-1
d_call: .
cdr3_aa: CSVELGGRAFF
cdr3_nt: TGCAGCGTTGAGTTAGGGGGGCGCGCTTTCTTT

clone_size: .
v_call: TRBV7-8
j_call: TRBJ1-4
d_call: .
cdr3_aa: CASSLSGLWDEKLFF
cdr3_nt: TGTGCCAGCAGCTTATCAGGACTTTGGGATGAAAAACTGTTTTTT

clone_size: few
v_call: TRBV19
j_call: TRBJ2-2
d_call: .
cdr3_aa: CASSIGGRGVTGELFF
cdr3_nt: TGTGCCAGTAGTATCGGCGGCAGGGGGGTAACCGGGGAGCTGTTTTTT

clone_size: .
v_call: TRBV11-2
j_call: TRBJ1-2
d_call: TRBD1
cdr3_aa: CATREGADYGYTF
cdr3_nt: TGTGCCACCCGAGAGGGGGCAGACTATGGCTACACCTTC

clone_size: .
v_call: TRBV13
j_call: TRBJ1-3
d_call: .
cdr3_aa: CASRRASSGNTIYF
cdr3_nt: TGTGCCAGCAGGCGCGCTAGCTCTGGAAACACCATATATTTT

clone_size: few
v_call: TRBV6-4
j_call: TRBJ2-3
d_call: TRBD2
cdr3_aa: CASSVGTSETDTQYF
cdr3_nt: TGTGCCAGCAGTGTGGGGACTAGCGAAACAGATACGCAGTATTTT

clone_size: .
v_call: TRBV19
j_call: TRBJ2-1
d_call: TRBD2
cdr3_aa: CASSIEFWTSGSSWGLYNEQFF
cdr3_nt: TGTGCCAGTAGTATAGAGTTTTGGACTAGCGGGAGTAGTTGGGGCTTGTACAATGAGCAGTTCTTC

clone_size: once
v_call: TRBV7-3
j_call: TRBJ2-6
d_call: .
cdr3_aa: CASSPLGGWTSGANVLTF
cdr3_nt: TGTGCCAGCAGCCCCTTGGGAGGTTGGACCTCTGGGGCCAACGTCCTGACTTTC

clone_size: .
v_call: TRBV14
j_call: TRBJ2-1
d_call: .
cdr3_aa: CASSQQDFRYNEQFF
cdr3_nt: TGTGCCAGCAGCCAGCAGGATTTTCGCTACAATGAGCAGTTCTTC

clone_size: .
v_call: TRBV19
j_call: TRBJ2-5
d_call: TRBD2
cdr3_aa: CASRAGGLETQYF
cdr3_nt: TGTGCCAGTAGGGCGGGGGGGCTGGAGACCCAGTACTTC

clone_size: .
v_call: TRBV7-9
j_call: TRBJ1-6
d_call: TRBD1
cdr3_aa: CASSPSRTGFNSPLHF
cdr3_nt: TGTGCCAGCAGCCCATCCCGGACAGGGTTTAATTCACCCCTCCACTTT

clone_size: many
v_call: TRBV20-1
j_call: TRBJ1-1
d_call: .
cdr3_aa: CSARSGAAFF
cdr3_nt: TGCAGTGCTAGATCTGGGGCAGCTTTCTTT

clone_size: .
v_call: TRBV12-3/TRBV12-4
j_call: TRBJ2-7
d_call: .
cdr3_aa: CASSYYSLYEQYF
cdr3_nt: TGTGCCAGCAGTTATTACAGCTTATACGAGCAGTACTTC

clone_size: .
v_call: TRBV3-1/TRBV3-2
j_call: TRBJ2-1
d_call: .
cdr3_aa: CASSVYWKQFF
cdr3_nt: TGTGCCAGCAGCGTGTATTGGAAGCAGTTCTTC

clone_size: once
v_call: TRBV6-6
j_call: TRBJ2-1
d_call: TRBD2
cdr3_aa: CASSWRTSGDNEQFF
cdr3_nt: TGTGCCAGCAGTTGGCGGACTAGCGGGGACAATGAGCAGTTCTTC

clone_size: .
v_call: TRBV27
j_call: TRBJ1-1
d_call: TRBD1
cdr3_aa: CASTGRQGRGAEAFF
cdr3_nt: TGTGCCAGCACCGGAAGACAGGGTCGGGGCGCTGAAGCTTTCTTT

clone_size: .
v_call: TRBV28
j_call: TRBJ1-2
d_call: TRBD1
cdr3_aa: CASSLLTGRGYTF
cdr3_nt: TGTGCCAGCAGTTTACTGACAGGGAGAGGCTACACCTTC

clone_size: .
v_call: TRBV5-1
j_call: TRBJ2-1
d_call: TRBD2
cdr3_aa: CASSYGGAGNEQFF
cdr3_nt: TGCGCCAGCAGTTACGGGGGGGCCGGTAATGAGCAGTTCTTC

clone_size: .
v_call: TRBV7-2
j_call: TRBJ1-6
d_call: .
cdr3_aa: CASSTHRAGGSPLHF
cdr3_nt: TGTGCCAGCAGCACCCATAGGGCGGGGGGTTCACCCCTCCACTTT

clone_size: .
v_call: TRBV5-1
j_call: TRBJ2-3
d_call: .
cdr3_aa: CASSSGRADTQYF
cdr3_nt: TGCGCCAGCAGCTCTGGACGGGCAGATACGCAGTATTTT

clone_size: .
v_call: TRBV5-1
j_call: TRBJ1-1
d_call: .
cdr3_aa: CASSLAATNTEAFF
cdr3_nt: TGCGCCAGCAGCTTAGCGGCAACGAACACTGAAGCTTTCTTT

clone_size: .
v_call: TRBV11-2
j_call: TRBJ2-7
d_call: TRBD2
cdr3_aa: CASSLGTSGYEQYF
cdr3_nt: TGTGCCAGCAGCCTCGGGACTAGCGGCTACGAGCAGTACTTC

clone_size: .
v_call: TRBV9
j_call: TRBJ1-1
d_call: .
cdr3_aa: CASSPEGIGTEAFF
cdr3_nt: TGTGCCAGCAGCCCCGAGGGGATCGGCACTGAAGCTTTCTTT

clone_size: once
v_call: TRBV7-9
j_call: TRBJ2-1
d_call: .
cdr3_aa: CASSILGGDGEQFF
cdr3_nt: TGTGCCAGCAGCATCCTGGGTGGGGATGGTGAGCAGTTCTTC

clone_size: .
v_call: TRBV5-1
j_call: TRBJ1-1
d_call: .
cdr3_aa: CASSLTGRTEAFF
cdr3_nt: TGCGCCAGCAGCTTAACAGGGAGGACTGAAGCTTTCTTT

clone_size: .
v_call: TRBV19
j_call: TRBJ2-7
d_call: .
cdr3_aa: CASSIGETYEQYF
cdr3_nt: TGTGCCAGTAGTATTGGAGAGACCTACGAGCAGTACTTC

clone_size: .
v_call: TRBV7-9
j_call: TRBJ2-1
d_call: TRBD2
cdr3_aa: CASRPRTSGVNNEQFF
cdr3_nt: TGTGCCAGCAGGCCGAGGACTAGCGGGGTCAACAATGAGCAGTTCTTC

clone_size: .
v_call: TRBV19
j_call: TRBJ2-1
d_call: TRBD2
cdr3_aa: CASSTSGGAYNEQFF
cdr3_nt: TGTGCCAGTAGTACCAGCGGGGGGGCCTACAATGAGCAGTTCTTC

clone_size: .
v_call: TRBV6-2/TRBV6-3
j_call: TRBJ2-7
d_call: .
cdr3_aa: CASSAQTYEQYF
cdr3_nt: TGTGCCAGCAGTGCCCAAACCTACGAGCAGTACTTC

clone_size: .
v_call: TRBV7-9
j_call: TRBJ1-1
d_call: .
cdr3_aa: CASSSPGRGTPPEAFF
cdr3_nt: TGTGCCAGCAGCAGCCCCGGACGGGGGACCCCCCCTGAAGCTTTCTTT

clone_size: .
v_call: TRBV15
j_call: TRBJ2-7
d_call: TRBD1
cdr3_aa: CATSRDSGQGFYEQYF
cdr3_nt: TGTGCCACCAGCAGAGATTCGGGACAGGGATTCTACGAGCAGTACTTC

clone_size: .
v_call: TRBV28
j_call: TRBJ2-7
d_call: .
cdr3_aa: CASSLGRQLVYEQYF
cdr3_nt: TGTGCCAGCAGTTTGGGTAGGCAGCTCGTCTACGAGCAGTACTTC

clone_size: .
v_call: TRBV10-3
j_call: TRBJ1-3
d_call: .
cdr3_aa: CAIAAGTNSGNTIYF
cdr3_nt: TGTGCCATCGCCGCTGGGACAAACTCTGGAAACACCATATATTTT

clone_size: .
v_call: TRBV7-2
j_call: TRBJ1-6
d_call: TRBD1
cdr3_aa: CASSPDRGSPLHF
cdr3_nt: TGTGCCAGCAGCCCAGACAGGGGTTCACCCCTCCACTTT

clone_size: .
v_call: TRBV9
j_call: TRBJ1-1
d_call: .
cdr3_aa: CASSVQSGNTEAFF
cdr3_nt: TGTGCCAGCAGCGTCCAATCAGGGAACACTGAAGCTTTCTTT

clone_size: once
v_call: TRBV10-3
j_call: TRBJ1-6
d_call: .
cdr3_aa: CAISERGPGSPLHF
cdr3_nt: TGTGCCATCAGTGAGCGGGGGCCCGGTTCACCCCTCCACTTT

clone_size: .
v_call: TRBV19
j_call: TRBJ1-5
d_call: .
cdr3_aa: CASSIVSWGGGQPQHF
cdr3_nt: TGTGCCAGTAGTATAGTTTCGTGGGGTGGCGGTCAGCCCCAGCATTTT

clone_size: .
v_call: TRBV7-9
j_call: TRBJ2-3
d_call: .
cdr3_aa: CASPKGSSAFTDTQYF
cdr3_nt: TGTGCCAGCCCCAAAGGTTCTAGTGCTTTTACAGATACGCAGTATTTT

clone_size: .
v_call: TRBV5-6
j_call: TRBJ2-3
d_call: TRBD2
cdr3_aa: CASSLLAGSSTDTQYF
cdr3_nt: TGTGCCAGCAGCTTACTAGCGGGGTCTAGCACAGATACGCAGTATTTT

clone_size: .
v_call: TRBV7-3
j_call: TRBJ2-3
d_call: .
cdr3_aa: CASSFVGLRASTDTQYF
cdr3_nt: TGTGCCAGCAGCTTTGTAGGACTAAGGGCTAGCACAGATACGCAGTATTTT

clone_size: .
v_call: TRBV19
j_call: TRBJ2-3
d_call: .
cdr3_aa: CASSTSGTDTQYF
cdr3_nt: TGTGCCAGTAGTACTAGCGGCACAGATACGCAGTATTTT

clone_size: .
v_call: TRBV11-1
j_call: TRBJ2-3
d_call: TRBD1
cdr3_aa: CASSEEGAFVTDTQYF
cdr3_nt: TGTGCCAGCAGCGAAGAGGGGGCATTCGTCACAGATACGCAGTATTTT

clone_size: .
v_call: TRBV9
j_call: TRBJ1-1
d_call: TRBD1
cdr3_aa: CASSLSDRVNTEAFF
cdr3_nt: TGTGCCAGCAGCTTGTCGGACAGGGTGAACACTGAAGCTTTCTTT

clone_size: .
v_call: TRBV27
j_call: TRBJ2-2
d_call: TRBD1
cdr3_aa: CASSLSRTGRAGELFF
cdr3_nt: TGTGCCAGCAGTTTATCGCGGACAGGCCGGGCCGGGGAGCTGTTTTTT

clone_size: .
v_call: TRBV13
j_call: TRBJ1-1
d_call: .
cdr3_aa: CASSLGLFAGKAFF
cdr3_nt: TGTGCCAGCAGCTTAGGGCTGTTTGCCGGTAAAGCTTTCTTT

clone_size: .
v_call: TRBV19
j_call: TRBJ1-4
d_call: .
cdr3_aa: CASSLLLLIPGRQKLFF
cdr3_nt: TGTGCCAGTAGTCTCCTTCTTCTCATCCCGGGACGGCAGAAACTGTTTTTT

clone_size: .
v_call: TRBV7-2
j_call: TRBJ1-1
d_call: .
cdr3_aa: CASSLRGGATEAFF
cdr3_nt: TGTGCCAGCAGCCTAAGGGGGGGGGCTACTGAAGCTTTCTTT